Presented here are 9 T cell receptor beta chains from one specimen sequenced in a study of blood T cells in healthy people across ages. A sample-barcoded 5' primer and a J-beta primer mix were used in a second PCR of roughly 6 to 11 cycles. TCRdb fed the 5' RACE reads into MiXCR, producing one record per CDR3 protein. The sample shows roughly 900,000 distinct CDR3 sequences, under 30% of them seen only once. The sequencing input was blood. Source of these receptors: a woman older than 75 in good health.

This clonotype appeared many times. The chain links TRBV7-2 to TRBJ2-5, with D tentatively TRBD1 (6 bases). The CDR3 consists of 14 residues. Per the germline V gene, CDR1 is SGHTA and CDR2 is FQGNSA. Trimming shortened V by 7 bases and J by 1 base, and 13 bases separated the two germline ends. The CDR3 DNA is TGTGCCAGCACTTCCGGGACACGCCAAGAGACCCAGTACTTC. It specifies CASTSGTRQETQYF.

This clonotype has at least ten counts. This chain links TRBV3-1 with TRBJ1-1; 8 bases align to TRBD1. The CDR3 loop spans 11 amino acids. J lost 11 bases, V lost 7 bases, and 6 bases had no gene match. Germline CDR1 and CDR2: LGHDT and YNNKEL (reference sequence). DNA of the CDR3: TGTGCCAGCACCGGACAGGGTTATGCTTTCTTT. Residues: CASTGQGYAFF.

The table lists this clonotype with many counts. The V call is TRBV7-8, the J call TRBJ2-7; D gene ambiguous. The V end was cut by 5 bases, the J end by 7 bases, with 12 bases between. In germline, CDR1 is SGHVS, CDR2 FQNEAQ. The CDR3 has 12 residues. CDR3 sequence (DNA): TGTGCCAGCAGCCTTTCACCCTGGGAGCAGTACTTC. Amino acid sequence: CASSLSPWEQYF.

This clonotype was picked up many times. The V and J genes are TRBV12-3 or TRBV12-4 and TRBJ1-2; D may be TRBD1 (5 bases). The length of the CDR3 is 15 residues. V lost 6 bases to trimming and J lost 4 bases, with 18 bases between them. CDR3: CASSLTSGGVYGYTF. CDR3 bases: TGTGCCAGCAGCCTGACAAGCGGGGGGGTCTATGGCTACACCTTC.

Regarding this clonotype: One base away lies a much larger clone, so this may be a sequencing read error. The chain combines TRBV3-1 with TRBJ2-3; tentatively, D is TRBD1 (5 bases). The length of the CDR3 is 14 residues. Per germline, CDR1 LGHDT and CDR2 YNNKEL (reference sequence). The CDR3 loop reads CVSSWTRSTDTQYF. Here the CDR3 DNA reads TGTGTCAGCAGCTGGACACGAAGCACAGATACGCAGTATTTT.

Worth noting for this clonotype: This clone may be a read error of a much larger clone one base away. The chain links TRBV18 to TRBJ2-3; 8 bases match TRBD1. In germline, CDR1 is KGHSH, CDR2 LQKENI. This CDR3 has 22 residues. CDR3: CASSPRWARTGTVEEGTDAQYF. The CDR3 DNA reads TGTGCCAGCTCACCACGCTGGGCAAGGACAGGGACGGTAGAAGAAGGCACAGATGCGCAGTATTTT.

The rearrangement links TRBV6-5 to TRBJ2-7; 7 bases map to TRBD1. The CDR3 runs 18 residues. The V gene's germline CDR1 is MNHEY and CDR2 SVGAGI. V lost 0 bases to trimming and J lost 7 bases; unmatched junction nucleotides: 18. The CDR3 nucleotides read TGTGCCAGCAGTTACTCCAAGGGACAGTCCTCCGGTTACAATGAGCAGTACTTC. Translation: CASSYSKGQSSGYNEQYF.

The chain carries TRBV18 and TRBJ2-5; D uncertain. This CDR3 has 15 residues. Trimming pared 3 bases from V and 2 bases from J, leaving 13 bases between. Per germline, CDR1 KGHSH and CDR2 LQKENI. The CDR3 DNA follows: TGTGCCAGCTCACCCTCTTGGGGTGGGCAAGAGACCCAGTACTTC. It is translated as CASSPSWGGQETQYF.

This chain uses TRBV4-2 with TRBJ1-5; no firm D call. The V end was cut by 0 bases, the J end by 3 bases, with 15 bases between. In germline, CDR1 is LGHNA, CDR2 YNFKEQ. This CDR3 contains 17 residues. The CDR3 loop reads CASSQDRVGHINQPQHF. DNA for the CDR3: TGTGCCAGCAGCCAAGATCGTGTGGGCCATATCAATCAGCCCCAGCATTTT.